A selection of T cell receptor beta chains follows, all from one sample in a study of cytomegalovirus exposure and HLA in healthy donors. Data came from immunoSEQ multiplex PCR; TCRdb stores just in-frame clones and leaves some out. The table includes about 140,000 clones, roughly four fifths detected once. The sample consisted of PBMCs. These receptors were taken from a middle-aged woman in good health and CMV-seronegative. Each CDR3 is given with its conserved first and last residue. The D gene is left open where the match is weak. Clone sizes are given selectively: once, few, many, or a class where the clone is expanded.

v_call,j_call,clone_size,d_call,cdr3_nt,cdr3_aa
TRBV30,TRBJ1-4,.,.,TGTGCCTGGAACAGAACAAAGAGGACAGAAAGTGTAACTAATGAAAAACTGTTTTTT,CAWNRTKRTESVTNEKLFF
TRBV19,TRBJ2-3,once,.,TGTGCCAGTAGTATTAACCAGGGGACAGATACGCAGTATTTT,CASSINQGTDTQYF
TRBV7-9,TRBJ2-7,.,TRBD2,TGTTCCAGCAGCTTAGCGGGACTACACCCCTACGAGCAGTACTTC,CSSSLAGLHPYEQYF
TRBV9,TRBJ1-2,.,.,TGTGCCAGCAGCGATGTCCCAGAGATTAGGAGTTATGGCTACACCTTC,CASSDVPEIRSYGYTF
TRBV9,TRBJ1-1,.,TRBD1,TGTGCCAGCAGCGTAGGGTCCGGCAGGGGGATTTCTGAAGCTTTCTTT,CASSVGSGRGISEAFF
TRBV5-1,TRBJ2-3,.,TRBD2,TGCGCCAGCAGCTTGGATTTGGGCGGGAGTATAGATACGCAGTATTTT,CASSLDLGGSIDTQYF
TRBV2,TRBJ1-6,.,.,TGTGCCAGCAGTAGAGGTGGCACCTATAATTCACCCCTCCACTTT,CASSRGGTYNSPLHF
TRBV5-1,TRBJ2-5,.,.,TGCGCCAGCAGCGTCTCGAGCCAAGAGACCCAGTACTTC,CASSVSSQETQYF
TRBV10-2,TRBJ2-1,.,TRBD2,TGCGCCGTACGACTAGCGGGAGGCCCGAATGAGCAGTTCTTC,CAVRLAGGPNEQFF
TRBV5-6,TRBJ2-1,.,TRBD2,TGTGCCAGCAGCCTCACTAGCGGGGTAGCCAATGAGCAGTTCTTC,CASSLTSGVANEQFF
TRBV7-9,TRBJ2-7,.,.,TGTGCCAGCAGCTCCCGGACTTCCTTCAGCTCCTACGAGCAGTACTTC,CASSSRTSFSSYEQYF
TRBV6-6,TRBJ1-4,few,.,TGTGCCAGCAGTTCGAATGAAAAACTGTTTTTT,CASSSNEKLFF
TRBV2,TRBJ1-2,.,.,TGTGCCAGCTGGGCAGGGGATGGCTACACCTTC,CASWAGDGYTF
TRBV5-4,TRBJ2-3,.,TRBD2,TGTGCCAGCAGCCCCGCTGGACTAGTAAGAAACACAGATACGCAGTATTTT,CASSPAGLVRNTDTQYF
TRBV6-1,TRBJ1-5,.,TRBD1,TGTGCCAGCAGCTTACAGGGACAGAGCAATCAGCCCCAGCATTTT,CASSLQGQSNQPQHF
TRBV10-1,TRBJ1-1,few,.,TGCGCCAGCAGTGAGGGACGGGGGGGGGCTGAAGCTTTCTTT,CASSEGRGGAEAFF
TRBV7-3,TRBJ2-3,.,.,TGTGCCAGCAGCTTGGAGACGAGTACGCAGTATTTT,CASSLETSTQYF
TRBV5-4,TRBJ2-1,.,.,TGTGCCAGCAGCTCTACCCACAATGAGCAGTTCTTC,CASSSTHNEQFF
TRBV28,TRBJ2-4,.,TRBD2,TGTGCCAGCAGTCTCACTAGCGGGAGCGCGGCCAAAAACATTCAGTACTTC,CASSLTSGSAAKNIQYF
TRBV18,TRBJ1-5,.,.,TGTGCCAGCTCGAGGGATCCGAATCAGCCCCAGCATTTT,CASSRDPNQPQHF
TRBV18,TRBJ1-2,few,.,TGTGCCAGCTCACCACCGGGGAGGGCCGATGGCTACACCTTC,CASSPPGRADGYTF
TRBV28,TRBJ2-4,.,TRBD1,TGTGCCAGCAGTCCAACTCGGACAGGGAAAAACATTCAGTACTTC,CASSPTRTGKNIQYF
TRBV27,TRBJ1-5,.,.,TGTGCCACCGGACAGTCAGGCAGGCCCCAGCATTTT,CATGQSGRPQHF
TRBV28,TRBJ2-7,.,TRBD1,TGTGCCAGCAGTCGGTGGGACAGGGGAGCAACGCAGTACTTC,CASSRWDRGATQYF
TRBV4-3,TRBJ2-1,.,.,TGCGCCAGCAGCCAAGAGAAGCAGGTTGTGCATGTAGGCAATGAGCAGTTCTTC,CASSQEKQVVHVGNEQFF
TRBV7-8,TRBJ1-2,.,.,TGTGCCAGCAGCCCTATCTCGGGGAACAACTATGGCTACACCTTC,CASSPISGNNYGYTF
TRBV19,TRBJ2-3,few,.,TGTGCCGTCCGAGGGGATACGCAGTATTTT,CAVRGDTQYF
TRBV18,TRBJ2-1,.,TRBD2,TGTGCCAGCTCACCAAACAGGGGGCTACTAGCGGGGGCGAGGGATGAGCAGTTCTTC,CASSPNRGLLAGARDEQFF
TRBV27,TRBJ2-1,.,TRBD2,TGTGCCAGCAGTTTATTGCCGACTAGCGGGGCGTTTGCAAATGAGCAGTTCTTC,CASSLLPTSGAFANEQFF
TRBV6-5,TRBJ2-2,.,.,TGTGCCAGCAGTTATGGGGGGTTATTTACCGGGGAGCTGTTTTTT,CASSYGGLFTGELFF
TRBV6-1,TRBJ2-7,.,TRBD1,TGTGCCAGCAGTGGGGGACAGTTCTACGAGCAGTACTTC,CASSGGQFYEQYF
TRBV27,TRBJ2-7,.,.,TGTGCCAGCAGTCTATCCGAGGGATACTCCTACGAGCAGTACTTC,CASSLSEGYSYEQYF
TRBV7-2,TRBJ2-5,.,TRBD1,TGTGCCAGCAACCGCCAGGGGGCGAGGGAGACCCAGTACTTC,CASNRQGARETQYF
TRBV27,TRBJ2-7,.,.,TGTGCCAGCAGCTCCCCGTTCATACGGAGGGTCATCTCCTACGAGCAGTACTTC,CASSSPFIRRVISYEQYF
TRBV5-4,TRBJ2-7,.,TRBD2,TGTGCCAGCAGCTCAGGTGGACTAGCGGGAACCTACGAGCAGTACTTC,CASSSGGLAGTYEQYF
TRBV2,TRBJ1-5,.,.,TGTGCCAGCATCGAGGGATCTCAGGCCGGGCCCCAGCATTTT,CASIEGSQAGPQHF
TRBV30,TRBJ1-2,.,.,TGTGCCTGGAGTAACGGGGTGTTTGGCTACACCTTC,CAWSNGVFGYTF
TRBV28,TRBJ2-2,.,TRBD1,TGTGCCAGCATCTTACAGGGGGCGGCCGGGGAGCTGTTTTTT,CASILQGAAGELFF
TRBV15,TRBJ1-1,.,.,TGTGCCACCAGCCCCCCTGGGACAATCAAGAACACTGAAGCTTTCTTT,CATSPPGTIKNTEAFF
TRBV29-1,TRBJ2-7,.,TRBD2,TGCAGCGTTCTAGCGGGTAGCTCCTACGAGCAGTACTTC,CSVLAGSSYEQYF
TRBV15,TRBJ1-5,.,TRBD1,TGTGCCACCAGCATTTTCGACAGGGTGGGACAGCCCCAGCATTTT,CATSIFDRVGQPQHF
TRBV7-2,TRBJ1-1,.,.,TGTGCCAGCAGCTTTTACTACACTGAAGCTTTCTTT,CASSFYYTEAFF
TRBV7-9,TRBJ1-2,.,TRBD1,TGTGCCAGCAGCTTATGGGACAGCCGTTATGGCTACACCTTC,CASSLWDSRYGYTF
TRBV11-2,TRBJ2-5,.,.,TGTGCCAGCAGCTTAGTAACAGGGCGTCCCCAAGAGACCCAGTACTTC,CASSLVTGRPQETQYF
TRBV5-1,TRBJ1-1,.,TRBD1,TGCGCCAACTTGGACAGGGCTTATTCGAACACTGAAGCTTTCTTT,CANLDRAYSNTEAFF
TRBV19,TRBJ2-7,.,.,TGTGCCAGTAGTATATATCCAGGGTTGCACTACGAGCAGTACTTC,CASSIYPGLHYEQYF
TRBV7-2,TRBJ1-2,.,.,TGTGCCAGCAGCTCCGACCGGGTCAACCTTGGCTACACCTTC,CASSSDRVNLGYTF
TRBV5-1,TRBJ2-3,.,TRBD2,TGCGCCAGCAGCTTGAGTGCGGGAGAGGTTTATACGCAGTATTTT,CASSLSAGEVYTQYF